Following are 4 T cell receptor beta chains from one sample sequenced in a study of neurological immune-mediated disorders. TCRdb processed the 5' RACE reads anew with MiXCR; each CDR3 protein has one entry. The sample has some 65,000 distinct CDR3 sequences, around 5.2% seen once. Sequencing input: PBMCs. These receptor sequences come from a woman aged 25 to 39 with multiple sclerosis.

This clonotype was seen ten or more times. The chain uses TRBV5-1 and TRBJ2-3; 9 bases are shared with TRBD2. With 4 bases clipped from V and 7 bases from J, the junction kept 7 bases outside the gene matches. The CDR3 length is 14 residues. CDR1 is SGHRS and CDR2 is YFSETQ in the germline V gene. Written as DNA, the CDR3 is TGCGCCAGCAGCAGTAGCGGGGGTCCAAATACGCAGTATTTT. Translation gives CASSSSGGPNTQYF. The full variable domain, completed using reference TRBV5-1 and TRBJ2-3, is KAGVTQTPRYLIKTRGQQVTLSCSPISGHRSVSWYQQTPGQGLQFLFEYFSETQRNKGNFPGRFSGRQFSNSRSEMNVSTLELGDSALYLCASSSSGGPNTQYFGPGTRLTVL.

This clonotype was seen at least ten times. The gene calls are TRBV7-6 and TRBJ2-7; D is perhaps TRBD2 (6 bases). The CDR3 contains 14 residues. Germline V gene sequence: CDR1 SGHVS, CDR2 FNYEAQ. Trimming took off 2 bases at V and 3 bases at J, with 11 bases between the two ends. The CDR3: CASSLSGGVYEQYF. The CDR3 DNA is TGTGCCAGCAGCTTAAGTGGCGGGGTCTACGAGCAGTACTTC.

This clonotype was found a few times. The chain has TRBV10-3 and TRBJ2-6; possible D gene TRBD1, 6 bases. The germline V and J ends were trimmed by 3 bases and 4 bases, with 13 bases remaining between them. CDR3 length equals 16 residues. Germline V gene sequence: CDR1 ENHRY, CDR2 SYGVKD. CDR3 amino acids: CAISDRGSVGANVLTF. DNA of the CDR3: TGTGCCATCAGTGACAGGGGTTCAGTGGGGGCCAACGTCCTGACTTTC.

There are many counts of this clonotype. The V gene is TRBV4-2, the J gene TRBJ2-2; either TRBD1 or TRBD2 may fit D (6 bases each). Germline CDR1 and CDR2: LGHNA and YNFKEQ. Trimming shortened V by 4 bases and J by 3 bases, and 18 bases separated the two germline ends. This CDR3 comprises 17 residues. For the CDR3, the DNA is TGTGCCAGCAGCCCCCCCCGGGGGCCGTGGGACACCGGGGAGCTGTTTTTT. Encoded protein: CASSPPRGPWDTGELFF.